Presented here are 12 T cell receptor beta chains from one specimen sequenced in a study of T cell repertoires in cytomegalovirus infection. TCRdb redid the calling of the reads with MiXCR, one entry per CDR3 protein. The sample comprises about 98,000 distinct CDR3 sequences, approximately 15% of which are singletons, and more than 7% rests with the top ten. What was sequenced was PBMCs. The origin of the receptors is a human donor in good health (CMV status not recorded). Some clones in this sample may be carry-over from other donors' samples.

In this sample, this clonotype turned up a few times. The chain is built from TRBV20-1 and TRBJ1-1, with 8 positions matching TRBD1. The ends lost 6 bases at V and 3 bases at J; junction bases unmatched: 15. This CDR3 is built from 16 residues. Germline V gene data show CDR1 as DFQATT and CDR2 as SNEGSKA (reference sequence). CDR3 nucleotides: TGCAGTGCCGGAGGACAGGGCGAGTTTGGGGACACTGAAGCTTTCTTT. This gives the protein CSAGGQGEFGDTEAFF.

Written as DNA, the CDR3 is TGTGCCAGCGGCAGGGGGTCCTACGAGCAGTACTTC. Protein: CASGRGSYEQYF. The chain combines TRBV5-6 with TRBJ2-7; 7 bases map to TRBD1. CDR3 length equals 12 residues. V dropped 7 bases and J dropped 1; count of bases not matched to a gene: 2. Germline values: CDR1 SGHDT, CDR2 YYEEEE.

This clonotype was observed at least ten times. J is TRBJ2-3 and V is TRBV7-6, with D tentatively TRBD2 (6 bases). The length of the CDR3 is 16 residues. The V end was cut by 0 bases, the J end by 0 bases, with 10 bases between. Per germline, CDR1 SGHVS and CDR2 FNYEAQ. The CDR3 DNA reads as TGTGCCAGCAGCTTAGCGTACCGGGGGAGCACAGATACGCAGTATTTT. Translation: CASSLAYRGSTDTQYF.

The CDR3 sequence: CASSLRGSSGNTIYF. CDR3 nucleotides: TGTGCCAGCAGCTTAAGGGGGAGCTCTGGAAACACCATATATTTT. V and J are TRBV7-9 and TRBJ1-3; weak D call: TRBD1 (6 bases). Per germline, CDR1 SEHNR and CDR2 FQNEAQ (reference sequence). V was pared by 2 bases and J by 0 bases, with 8 bases between. This CDR3 has 15 amino acids.

This clonotype has just a few counts. V is TRBV18 and J is TRBJ2-7; perhaps TRBD2 as D (6 bases). Germline CDR1 and CDR2: KGHSH and LQKENI. The CDR3 has 13 amino acids. The V and J ends lost 3 bases and 5 bases respectively, with 11 bases between them. The CDR3: CASSPTWEDEQYF. CDR3 bases: TGTGCCAGCTCACCTACGTGGGAGGACGAGCAGTACTTC. The full variable domain, in which reference TRBV18 and TRBJ2-7 provide the parts outside the CDR3, is NAGVMQNPRHLVRRRGQEARLRCSPMKGHSHVYWYRQLPEEGLKFMVYLQKENIIDESGMPKERFSAEFPKEGPSILRIQQVVRGDSAAYFCASSPTWEDEQYFGPGTRLTVT.

The V and J genes are TRBV7-9 and TRBJ1-2, with D uncertain. The V gene's germline CDR1 is SEHNR and CDR2 FQNEAQ (reference sequence). The V end lost 4 bases, the J end lost 2 bases, and 11 bases lay between the germline ends. The CDR3 spans 14 residues. This CDR3 is CASSSGGSNYGYTF. CDR3 DNA: TGTGCCAGCAGCTCGGGAGGTTCCAACTATGGCTACACCTTC.

CDR3 nucleotide sequence: TGTGCCAGCAGCCAGGCTCAGGATCAGCCCCAGCATTTT. This encodes CASSQAQDQPQHF. The V gene is TRBV3-1, the J gene TRBJ1-5; D not certain. Trimming shortened V by 3 bases and J by 5 bases, and 8 bases separated the two germline ends. Germline loops: CDR1 LGHDT, CDR2 YNNKEL (reference sequence). This CDR3 is built from 13 residues.

This clonotype was observed a few times. The chain employs TRBV7-9 and TRBJ1-1, with D hard to call. V was trimmed by 2 bases and J by 7 bases, leaving 8 bases between them. Per the germline V gene, CDR1 is SEHNR and CDR2 is FQNEAQ (reference sequence). This CDR3 has 12 amino acids. CDR3 amino acids: CASSLRSSEAFF. CDR3 DNA sequence: TGTGCCAGCAGCTTACGGAGCAGTGAAGCTTTCTTT.

J is TRBJ2-7 and V is TRBV30, with 9 bases that match TRBD1. V was clipped by 7 bases and J by 1 base; unmatched bases: 8. Germline V gene sequence: CDR1 GTSNPN, CDR2 SVGIG (reference sequence). The CDR3 is 14 residues long. CDR3: CASRRDRDSYEQYF. The CDR3 nucleotides are TGTGCCTCACGCAGGGACAGGGATTCCTACGAGCAGTACTTC.

This clonotype was found a few times. The chain joins TRBV7-2 to TRBJ2-7; D is uncertain. V dropped 5 bases and J dropped 4 bases, with 12 bases sitting between them. The germline V gene has CDR1 SGHTA and CDR2 FQGNSA. CDR3 length equals 13 residues. Here the CDR3 reads CASSPSAVYEQYF. The CDR3 DNA is TGTGCCAGCAGCCCCTCGGCGGTTTACGAGCAGTACTTC.

This clonotype has at least ten counts. The V call is TRBV7-2, the J call TRBJ1-4; weak D call: TRBD1 (6 bases). The CDR3 sequence is 15 residues long. CDR1 is SGHTA and CDR2 is FQGNSA in the germline V gene. V was clipped by 4 bases and J by 2 bases, with 11 bases between them. CDR3: CASSYTGPTNEKLFF. In DNA, the CDR3 is TGTGCCAGCAGCTACACAGGGCCCACTAATGAAAAACTGTTTTTT. The full variable domain, rest sourced from reference TRBV7-2 and TRBJ1-4, is GAGVSQSPSNKVTEKGKDVELRCDPISGHTALYWYRQSLGQGLEFLIYFQGNSAPDKSGLPSDRFSAERTGGSVSTLTIQRTQQEDSAVYLCASSYTGPTNEKLFFGSGTQLSVL.

This chain links TRBV28 with TRBJ1-3, with TRBD1 matching 7 bases. The V gene end was trimmed by 4 bases and the J gene end by 4 bases; junction bases not matched to a gene: 10. The CDR3 is 16 amino acids. Germline V gene data show CDR1 as MDHEN and CDR2 as SYDVKM. In DNA form, the CDR3 reads TGTGCCAGCAGTTCACTGGACAGGCTGGGAGGAAACACCATATATTTT. It codes for CASSSLDRLGGNTIYF.